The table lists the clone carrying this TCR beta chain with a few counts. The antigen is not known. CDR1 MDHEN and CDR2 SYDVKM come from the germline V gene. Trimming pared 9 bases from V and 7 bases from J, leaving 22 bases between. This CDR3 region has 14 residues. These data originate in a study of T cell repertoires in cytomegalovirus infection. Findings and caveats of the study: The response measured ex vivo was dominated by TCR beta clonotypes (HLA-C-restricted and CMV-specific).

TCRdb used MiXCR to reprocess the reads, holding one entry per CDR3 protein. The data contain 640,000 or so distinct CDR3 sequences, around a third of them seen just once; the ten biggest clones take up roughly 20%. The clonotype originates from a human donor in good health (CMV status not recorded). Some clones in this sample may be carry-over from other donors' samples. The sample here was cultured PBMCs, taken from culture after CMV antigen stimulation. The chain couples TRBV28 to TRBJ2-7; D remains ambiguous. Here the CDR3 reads CASLLVLWPCEQYF. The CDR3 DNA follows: TGTGCCAGTCTCCTCGTTCTATGGCCGTGTGAGCAGTACTTC.